The source of this T cell receptor (beta chain) is a study of graft-versus-host responses after intestinal transplantation (dated by TCRdb to the early 2020s). At the level of the whole study: The transplants that recipients got were multivisceral, liver-intestinal, or isolated intestinal. Rather than going through the commercial service, samples from a few later patients were sequenced in-house on an Illumina MiSeq and processed with MiXCR. Donor T cell macrochimerism was defined as a peak of at least 4% donor T cells among recipient peripheral blood mononuclear cells. Graft-versus-host and host-versus-graft alloreactive T cell clones were tracked in the graft, circulation and bone marrow after intestinal transplantation using bulk TCR-beta CDR3 sequencing. All recipients received anti-thymocyte globulin induction followed by maintenance tacrolimus and steroids for around three years. To identify alloreactive clones, pre-transplant mixed lymphocyte reaction products were sequenced and compared with unstimulated pre-transplant donor and recipient T cells. The cohort enrolled about two dozen intestinal transplant recipients including one retransplant, and a few patients lacking pretransplant specimens were excluded.

What the study reported, not specific to this receptor: The relatively low number and heterogeneity of intestinal transplant patients limited the conclusions. In patients with donor T cell macrochimerism, the allografts had high GvH to HvG T cell clonal ratios. GvH clones turned up in recipient bone marrow, with some appearing earlier in ileal mucosa or blood, a pattern consistent with an intestinal mucosal origin. Early after transplant, peak levels of circulating GvH clones were found to be associated with declines in HvG clones.

Comments on this clone: Its antigen remains undetermined. Base qualities are not provided; no much larger clone lies one nucleotide away.

Dithiothreitol, EDTA incubations and collagenase D digestion were used to isolate intraepithelial and lamina propria lymphocytes from graft specimens. Serial intestinal graft biopsy specimens collected up to 600 days after transplant underwent bulk TCR-beta sequencing. Library preparation used the immunoSEQ multiplex PCR assay. High-throughput TCR-beta CDR3 sequencing of genomic DNA from most patients was performed by Adaptive Biotechnologies. In the original analysis: TCR sequencing data for more than 15 patients were retrieved from Adaptive's ImmunoSEQ software; a few other patients were processed with MiXCR and VDJtools. CDR3 nucleotide sequences shared between donor and recipient were removed because their origin could not be assigned. To count as alloreactive, a clone needed at least 2-fold expansion over unstimulated cells and a minimum CFSE-low frequency of 0.002% (template counts) or 0.001% (read counts). Clones were considered mappable if detected in sequenced pre-transplant spleen, lymph node, or MLR CFSE-low populations of the donor or recipient. Cumulative frequency of alloreactive clones was calculated as a percentage of all sequences weighted by copy number. TCRdb provides this immuneACCESS table in a form limited to in-frame rearrangements. Some clones are lacking; in checked studies, under half of them reflect an unresolved V gene, and why the rest are absent is not known. The V and J calls and clone size are taken from that table; D and trimming were inferred from the DNA. This sample lists 250 to 350 clones; about 82% were detected once. The biggest ten clones account for around 20% of the sample.

The sequenced sample was ileum tissue, obtained approximately 35 days after intestinal transplant. This receptor was obtained from a human patient who received an intestinal transplant, so some T cells may come from the graft donor.

The CDR3 region reads CASSQEGDTGTPLHF. The DNA reads TGCGCCAGCAGCCAAGAAGGGGACACGGGGACACCCCTCCACTTT. The chain employs TRBV4-1 and TRBJ1-6, with TRBD1 tentatively as D gene (6 bases match). CDR1 MGHRA and CDR2 YSYEKL were looked up in the germline V gene. The germline ends are 14 bases apart after V is trimmed by 0 bases and J by 11 bases. The CDR3 sequence holds 15 residues, the cysteine and phenylalanine included. Solely the CDR3 DNA is kept, with 45 bases framed from the first base.